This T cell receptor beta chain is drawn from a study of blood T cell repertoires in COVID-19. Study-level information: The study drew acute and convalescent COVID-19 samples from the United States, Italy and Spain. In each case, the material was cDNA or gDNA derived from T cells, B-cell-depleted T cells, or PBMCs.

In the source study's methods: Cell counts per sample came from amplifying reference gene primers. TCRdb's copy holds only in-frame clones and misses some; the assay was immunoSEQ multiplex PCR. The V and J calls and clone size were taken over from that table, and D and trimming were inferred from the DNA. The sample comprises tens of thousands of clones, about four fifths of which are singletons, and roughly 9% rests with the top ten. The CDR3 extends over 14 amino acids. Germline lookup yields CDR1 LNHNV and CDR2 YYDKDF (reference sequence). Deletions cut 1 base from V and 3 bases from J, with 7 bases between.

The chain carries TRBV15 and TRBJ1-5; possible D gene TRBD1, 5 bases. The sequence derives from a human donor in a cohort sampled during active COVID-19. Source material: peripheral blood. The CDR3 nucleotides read TGTGCCACCAGCAGAGTAGGGGTCAATCAGCCCCAGCATTTT. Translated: CATSRVGVNQPQHF.